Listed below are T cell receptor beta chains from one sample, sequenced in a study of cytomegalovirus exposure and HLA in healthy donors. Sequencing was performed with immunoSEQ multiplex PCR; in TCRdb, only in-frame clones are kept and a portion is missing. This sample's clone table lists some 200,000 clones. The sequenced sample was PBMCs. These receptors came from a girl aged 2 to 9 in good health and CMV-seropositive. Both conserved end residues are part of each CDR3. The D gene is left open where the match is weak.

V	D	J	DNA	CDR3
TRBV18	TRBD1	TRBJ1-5	TGTGCCAGCTCACGACAGGGCGGCGACTATAGCAATCAGCCCCAGCATTTT	CASSRQGGDYSNQPQHF
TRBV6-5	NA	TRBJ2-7	TGTGCCAGTAGTCAGGGGCCATCGTACGAGCAGTACTTC	CASSQGPSYEQYF
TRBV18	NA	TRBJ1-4	TGTGCCAGCTCTCCGGAGCGGGAAAAACTGTTTTTT	CASSPEREKLFF
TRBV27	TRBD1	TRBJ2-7	TGTGCCAGCAGCTGGGACAGGGAGGTCGGCGAGCAGTACTTC	CASSWDREVGEQYF
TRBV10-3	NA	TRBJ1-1	TGTGCCATCAGCCCAGGGCAGCCGGAAGCTTTCTTT	CAISPGQPEAFF
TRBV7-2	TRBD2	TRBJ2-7	TGTGCCAGCAGCTTAAACAGCGGGAGGGCCGGGGAGCAGTACTTC	CASSLNSGRAGEQYF
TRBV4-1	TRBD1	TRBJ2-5	TGCGCCAGCAGCCTAGGGGGCGAGGATGGGGAGCAGTACTTC	CASSLGGEDGEQYF
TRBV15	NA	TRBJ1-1	TGTGCCACCAGCACCTCCTGGGGCATCGGACAAAGAAACACTGAAGCTTTCTTT	CATSTSWGIGQRNTEAFF
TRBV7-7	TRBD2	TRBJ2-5	TGTGCTAGCAGTACTAGCGGCCTCCAAGAGACCCAGTACTTC	CASSTSGLQETQYF
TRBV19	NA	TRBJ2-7	TGTGCCAGTAGTGAGAGCCGTACTACCCGCTCCTACGAGCAGTACTTC	CASSESRTTRSYEQYF
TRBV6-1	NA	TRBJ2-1	TGTGCCAGCAGTGATGCACCCCGGGAGAATGAGCAGTTCTTC	CASSDAPRENEQFF
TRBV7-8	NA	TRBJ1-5	TGTGCCAGCAGTATAGAGGATAGCAATCAGCCCCAGCATTTT	CASSIEDSNQPQHF
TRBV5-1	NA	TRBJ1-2	TGCGCCAGCAGCGAACCCGGGTCCTCGACTGGCTACACCTTC	CASSEPGSSTGYTF
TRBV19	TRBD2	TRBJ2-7	TGTGCCAGTAGTAATAGCGGGGGCTACGAGCAGTACTTC	CASSNSGGYEQYF
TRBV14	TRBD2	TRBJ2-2	TGTGCCAGCAGCATTTCGGGACTAGCGGGAGGGAGGTTCGGCGGGGAGCTGTTTTTT	CASSISGLAGGRFGGELFF
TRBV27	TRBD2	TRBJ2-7	TGTGCCAGCAGTTTTCTGGGACTAGCGGGTTACGAGCAGTACTTC	CASSFLGLAGYEQYF
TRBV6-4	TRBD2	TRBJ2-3	TGTGCCAGCAGTGACCAAGCGGGAAACACAGATACGCAGTATTTT	CASSDQAGNTDTQYF
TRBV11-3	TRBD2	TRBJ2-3	TGTGCCAGCAGCTCAGCGGGACGTTTTGCAGATACGCAGTATTTT	CASSSAGRFADTQYF
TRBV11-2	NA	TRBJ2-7	TGTGCCAGCAGCTTATTCGATGGCGGACTTTACGAGCAGTACTTC	CASSLFDGGLYEQYF
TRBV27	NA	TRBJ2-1	TGTGCCAGCAGTTGGGCTAGCCAGTACAATGAGCAGTTCTTC	CASSWASQYNEQFF
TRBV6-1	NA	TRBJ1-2	TGTGCCAGCAGCAATGACGGGAGATATGGCTACACCTTC	CASSNDGRYGYTF
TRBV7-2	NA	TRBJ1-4	TGTGCCAGCAGCAAACAGTCAGGTGAAAAACTGTTTTTT	CASSKQSGEKLFF
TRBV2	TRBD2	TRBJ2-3	TGTGCCAGTCAAATACTAGCGGTGAGCACAGATACGCAGTATTTT	CASQILAVSTDTQYF
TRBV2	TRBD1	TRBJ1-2	TGTGCCAGCAGCGAAACAGGGGGCGTCTATGGCTACGCCTTC	CASSETGGVYGYAF